This T cell receptor beta chain emerged from a study of graft-versus-host responses after intestinal transplantation (dated by TCRdb to the early 2020s). At the level of the whole study: The transplants that recipients got were multivisceral, liver-intestinal, or isolated intestinal. Every recipient was given anti-thymocyte globulin induction, then maintenance tacrolimus and steroids for 2 to 4 years. After intestinal transplantation, graft-versus-host and host-versus-graft alloreactive T cell clones in the graft, circulation and bone marrow were tracked using bulk TCR-beta CDR3 sequencing. Alloreactive clones were identified by sequencing pre-transplant mixed lymphocyte reaction products and comparing them with unstimulated pre-transplant donor and recipient T cells. The cohort enrolled 20 to 30 intestinal transplant recipients, one of whom was a retransplant, and a few patients without pretransplant specimens were excluded. A peak of at least 4% donor T cells among recipient peripheral blood mononuclear cells was the definition used for donor T cell macrochimerism. Samples from a few later patients were sequenced in-house on an Illumina MiSeq with MiXCR processing rather than by the commercial service.

V is shortened by 2 bases, J by 0 bases, and the region joining them spans 5 bases. The CDR3 covers 13 residues, taking in both the cysteine and the phenylalanine. Only the CDR3 region is kept as DNA, spanning 39 bases read in frame from base 1. CDR1 and CDR2, looked up from the germline V gene (reference sequence), are SEHNR and FQNEAQ. What the research found in general, with its limitations: Early after transplant, peak levels of circulating GvH clones were associated with declines in HvG clones. In the allografts of patients with donor T cell macrochimerism, GvH to HvG T cell clonal ratios were high. The conclusions were limited by the relatively low number and heterogeneity of the intestinal transplant patients. GvH clones were detected in recipient bone marrow, and some of these GvH clones were observed earlier in ileal mucosa or blood, consistent with an intestinal mucosal origin.

The protocol used for the library was the immunoSEQ multiplex PCR assay. For most patients, genomic DNA was isolated with the Qiagen DNeasy Blood and Tissue Kit and sent frozen to Adaptive Biotechnologies for TCR sequencing. Adaptive Biotechnologies carried out high-throughput TCR-beta CDR3 sequencing of genomic DNA for most patients. As for the authors' bioinformatics: TCR sequencing data were retrieved from Adaptive's ImmunoSEQ software for roughly 20 patients, whereas a few other patients were processed with MiXCR and VDJtools. CD4 versus CD8 sorting errors were corrected by removing sequences found in both subsets at a frequency ratio below 5:1. CDR3 nucleotide sequences shared by donor and recipient were removed because the origin of these sequences could not be assigned. At least 2-fold expansion over unstimulated cells and a minimum CFSE-low frequency of 0.002% (template counts) or 0.001% (read counts) were required for clones to be classified as alloreactive. Mappable clones were those detected in sequenced pre-transplant spleen, lymph node, or MLR CFSE-low populations of the donor or recipient. Cumulative frequency of alloreactive clones was calculated as a percentage of all sequences weighted by copy number. The table comes from immuneACCESS by way of TCRdb, which keeps in-frame sequences with V and J called. Part of the clones is missing from these tables; in studies checked, under half for an unresolved V gene and the rest for unknown reasons. V, J and clone size reflect that table, while D and trimming were determined from the DNA. For this sample there are tens of thousands of clones; roughly 93% appear just once. The top ten constitute less than 0.6% of the sample.

The sample's time point label, decoded: cells obtained before transplantation from donor or recipient. CD3+CD4+ and CD3+CD8+ populations were FACS-sorted from unstimulated pre-transplant donor and recipient cells taken from spleen or lymph nodes. Details on this clone: What antigen it recognizes has not been identified. One base away there is no much larger clone; base qualities are not given. The sample holds other DNA sequences that translate to the same CDR3.

The chain is made from TRBV7-9 and TRBJ2-7, with the D gene not confidently named. The sample consisted of unstimulated CD8+ T cells sorted from spleen or lymph node cells, taken before intestinal transplant. The source is a human donor who received an intestinal transplant. The DNA sequence is as follows: TGTGCCAGCAGCTTATATAGCTCCTACGAGCAGTACTTC. It specifies CASSLYSSYEQYF.